This TCR beta chain stems from a study of cytomegalovirus exposure and HLA in healthy donors (dated by TCRdb to 2016 to 2017). Study-wide context: In an earlier analysis of 550 to 750 of the donors, 276 Gb of sequence data and some 120 million unique TCR beta sequences from 150 million to 200 million T cells were reported. About 280 gigabases of sequencing data and around 85 million unique TCR sequences made up an early release that covered over 550 HLA-typed donors. The genetic ancestry cluster associated with self-reported Caucasian donors included around 76% of the approximately 400 genotyped donors. The aim of the study was to test whether cataloging public T cell receptors could identify signatures of past pathogen exposure. The T cell repertoires of under 700 subjects were profiled by immunosequencing and related to cytomegalovirus serostatus. A separate validation cohort of over a hundred different subjects was used in addition to the 666-subject first cohort. To predict cytomegalovirus infection status, the study combined high-throughput TCR immunosequencing, statistical association of individual TCRs with disease status, and machine learning. In a later analysis, previously published TCR beta repertoires from 550 to 700 donors were re-analyzed and high-resolution HLA genotyping was added so that TCR occurrence patterns could be studied. Rather than using new phenotypic data, the later analysis identified candidate immune exposures from TCR beta sequences and from how often those sequences occurred across donors. In an earlier analysis of roughly 600 of the donors, high-throughput TCR beta sequencing was used to judge whether each TCR beta V gene segment behaved as functional or pseudogenic. Alongside the repertoire data, information on donor age, sex, ethnicity and CMV serostatus was compiled. Genome-wide SNP genotypes for about 65% of the roughly 670 donors were used in a later genetic analysis, which treated that subset as a discovery cohort. All discovery cohort repertoires had been generated using a single sequencing platform. Both class I and class II loci were covered by HLA typing, at four-digit resolution. Typing coverage varied by locus: roughly 629-630 donors for A, B, C, DRB1 and DQB1; some 520 for DQA1; approximately 610 for DPA1; approximately 490 for DPB1. Four to six DR-DQ haplotypes were handled as single units for association and clustering because linkage in the cohort was strong. Among over 350 genotyped donors of the cohort, an average of 235,054 unique TCR beta nucleotide sequences were sequenced per donor, about a sixth of them non-productive.

The library was built by means of the immunoSEQ multiplex PCR assay. For the multiplex PCR, a mixture combining 60 forward primers for TCR Vbeta segments and 13 reverse primers for TCR Jbeta segments was used. The CDR3 region of rearranged TCR beta genes was amplified from genomic DNA by a multiplex PCR assay. The amplified TCR beta libraries were sequenced on the Illumina HiSeq System as 87-base-pair reads. Per the authors' processing: In a later analysis, tens of millions of unique TCR beta chains were counted across the 650 to 700 repertoires, and roughly 9.9 million of these chains were shared by at least two donors. A nearest-neighbor algorithm error-corrected the raw reads and collapsed the reads into unique sequences, merging closely related sequences to remove PCR and sequencing errors. To assign V, D and J gene segments, CDR3 sequences were aligned to IMGT reference sequences. Each retained sequence needed at least a six-nucleotide match to both a V gene segment and a J gene segment. A rearrangement was called productive if the CDR3 had no stop codons and remained in frame with V and J, and every other rearrangement was called non-productive. CDR3 was defined according to IMGT convention as the region running from the second conserved V-encoded cysteine to the conserved J-encoded phenylalanine. The earlier analysis of 550 to 650 of the donors excluded any sequence lacking an unambiguous match to a single V gene segment. In an earlier analysis of about 590 of the donors, a V segment was called functional when productive rearrangements were above 56.7%, and segregating when the standard deviation between donors exceeded 5%. A statistical classification framework was built for diagnosing cytomegalovirus status from the catalog of TCR beta chain sequences. In a later analysis, TCR nucleotide sequences were compared against IMGT/GENE-DB human TR gene sequences so that V and J genes could be assigned. Using the TCRdist pipeline, a later analysis assigned CDR3 sequences along with most-parsimonious VDJ recombination scenarios. In a later analysis, each TCR beta chain was defined by its CDR3 amino acid sequence together with its V-gene family, and reads without a unique V-gene family were excluded. A later analysis removed over 500 highly shared, low-generation-probability nucleotide sequences to deal with suspected cross-contamination and a sequencing artifact. In a later analysis, a clonal expansion index for each public chain was calculated from normalized within-repertoire ranks of inferred template counts. A later analysis computed generation probabilities with a VDJ recombination model fitted to out-of-frame rearrangements, and checked the results against IGoR. A later analysis scored TCR-TCR, TCR-HLA and TCR-CMV co-occurrence with hypergeometric tests, applying a repertoire-size bias correction to TCR pairs. In a later analysis, false discovery rates were estimated by permuting HLA or CMV assignments 20 times. In a later analysis, co-occurring TCRs were grouped with DBSCAN, and TCRdist sequence similarity was added when clustering was performed within HLA-allele-positive subsets. Repertoires with fewer than 30,000 or more than 120,000 public chains, plus five repertoires with anomalous nucleotide sharing, were excluded from co-occurrence clustering. TCRdb mirrors the immuneACCESS table, restricted to in-frame sequences. Some clones are absent from its copies; in checked studies, under half trace to an unresolved V gene, and the reason for the others is unknown. That table furnishes V, J and clone size, whereas the DNA furnished D and trimming. The sample includes 95,000 to 120,000 clones, with under 90% observed a single time. Just under 2.5% of the sample comes from the top ten.

Study-level results and caveats: When HLA alleles, especially DR and DQ, strongly co-occurred, TCR associations were difficult to assign to individual alleles. According to a later analysis, parvovirus B19, influenza, CMV and Epstein-Barr virus appeared linked to several top co-occurrence clusters. This cohort had only TCR beta chains sequenced, and the lack of alpha or paired-chain data limited which features could be detected. The authors suggested that the approach could potentially be generalized to other disease states and immunological phenotypes. In the study, approximately 160 TCR beta chains were listed as associated with cytomegalovirus. A group of highly shared sequence variants was considered likely to be a technical artifact of the sequencing pipeline. A few of the identified cytomegalovirus-associated TCR beta chains were confirmed in vitro to be specific for cytomegalovirus antigens. A later analysis found that TCR association rates varied across HLA loci, with DRB1 alleles showing the most associated TCRs and HLA-C alleles the fewest. In a later analysis, most CMV-associated TCR beta chains were found to appear HLA-restricted, with HLA associations seemingly driven largely by CMV exposure. In a later genetic analysis, a missense DCLRE1C variant was associated with V-gene and J-gene trimming of TCR beta chains, and the association was replicated in an independent cohort. Compared with the 666-donor mean, donors in an Asian-associated ancestry cluster had fewer N-insertions in productive TCRs, according to a later genetic analysis. Some IMGT-functional V segments, including TRBV6-2 and TRBV6-3, could not be distinguished by the 87-base-pair reads and were therefore excluded. Most TCR sequences were seen in very few donors, while some public TCRs were found in many individuals. Presence/absence analyses assumed roughly uniform sequencing depth across donors, an assumption that may not hold. At a false discovery rate of 0.05, a later analysis linked about 16,000 TCR beta sequences to specific HLA alleles. In an earlier analysis of some 500 of the donors, most TCR beta V segments appeared in productive rearrangements about 87% or about 30% of the time, broadly matching IMGT annotations. Because counts were too low, 15 or so rarely observed V segments, including chromosome 9 orphons, were excluded from the earlier analysis of about 500 of the donors. Because HLA typing was unavailable for some donors at each locus, only the typed subset was used in association tests. Compared with equally common non-associated chains, HLA-associated TCR beta chains in a later analysis were more clonally expanded and had lower generation probabilities. A further reported finding was that TCR beta sequences accurately predicted the HLA-A and HLA-B alleles for most subjects in the first cohort. In both the original and validation cohorts, the classifier was reported to diagnose cytomegalovirus status with high specificity and sensitivity. Correlated functional status among segregating V segments might reflect linkage disequilibrium, but an unknown experimental factor could not be ruled out. CMV serostatus was the only immune exposure information available for the cohort.

A word on this clone: Its antigen target is currently unknown. No base qualities exist here, and no much larger clone lies one base off it.

The cohort was made up of around 720 healthy bone marrow donors. All cohort members were sampled while nominally healthy, although unrecorded immune exposures were likely present. The donor was CMV seronegative and was included in the group of 352 seronegative cohort members. Each donor provided a peripheral blood sample, and peripheral blood mononuclear cells were used for TCR beta sequencing. The Qiagen DNeasy Blood Extraction Kit was used to extract genomic DNA from the blood cell samples. The germline V gene yields SGDLS for CDR1 and YYNGEE for CDR2. The CDR3 runs 16 amino acids, cysteine and phenylalanine included. Only the CDR3 DNA stays, 48 bases, in frame from base 1. V drops 4 bases and J drops 1 base, leaving 15 bases in between.

The sample taken for sequencing was PBMCs. The chain was built from TRBV9 and TRBJ2-1, and TRBD1 may be the D gene, going by 6 matching bases. The source of this sequence is a woman aged 18-29 years in good health and CMV-seronegative. Read as DNA, the sequence is TGTGCCAGCAGCCCCAGAGAGGGGGTGTCCTACAATGAGCAGTTCTTC. Translation gives CASSPREGVSYNEQFF.